Below, 8 T cell receptor beta chains from the same sample are listed, as sequenced in a study of blood T cell repertoires in COVID-19. The protocol was immunoSEQ multiplex PCR, while the TCRdb copy is restricted to in-frame clones and leaves out a portion. This sample yields 150,000 or so clones, of which more than 75% are seen a single time; approximately 14% belongs to the top ten. The sequenced sample consisted of peripheral blood. These receptors came from a human donor with acute or convalescent COVID-19. The donor label of this sample is uncertain.

The genes are TRBV5-6 and TRBJ2-1; maybe TRBD2 (5 bases). Germline CDR1 is SGHDT and CDR2 is YYEEEE. V was shortened by 2 bases and J by 10 bases, with 16 bases between the two germline ends. The CDR3 length is 14 residues. The CDR3 nucleotides are TGTGCCAGCAGCTTTGCACTAGGATTAAGGGAGCAGTTCTTC. Its protein product is CASSFALGLREQFF. Drawing the rest from reference TRBV5-6 and TRBJ2-1, the complete variable domain is DAGVTQSPTHLIKTRGQQVTLRCSPKSGHDTVSWYQQALGQGPQFIFQYYEEEERQRGNFPDRFSGHQFPNYSSELNVNALLLGDSALYLCASSFALGLREQFFGPGTRLTVL.

The rearrangement uses TRBV6-5 and TRBJ1-2; 9 bases align to TRBD1. Germline CDR1 is MNHEY and CDR2 is SVGAGI. V trimming: 6 bases; J trimming: 9 bases; junction bases outside the gene matches: 11. This CDR3 contains 14 residues. CDR3 residues: CASRPRGQGASYTF. CDR3 nucleotide sequence: TGTGCCAGCAGACCTCGGGGACAGGGAGCTAGCTACACCTTC.

This chain links TRBV10-3 with TRBJ2-6; no clear D. V was cut by 2 bases and J by 1 base, with 9 bases left in between. This CDR3 contains 16 residues. CDR1 and CDR2 (germline): ENHRY, SYGVKD. CDR3 nucleotide sequence: TGTGCCATCAGTGAGGCCAGACTTTCTGGGGCCAACGTCCTGACTTTC. Amino acid sequence: CAISEARLSGANVLTF.

CDR3 DNA: TGTGCCAGCAGCCATACAGGGGCCATCGCTAACTATGGCTACACCTTC. Its translation is CASSHTGAIANYGYTF. This chain uses TRBV14 with TRBJ1-2; TRBD1 matches 7 bases. CDR3 size: 16 residues. Germline V CDR1 and CDR2: SGHDN, FVKESK. The ends lost 3 bases at V and 0 bases at J; junction bases unmatched: 7.

The V and J genes are TRBV9 and TRBJ1-4; 8 nucleotides agree with TRBD1. CDR3 length: 15 residues. With V trimmed by 3 bases and J by 0 bases, 1 base remained unmatched. CDR1 SGDLS and CDR2 YYNGEE come from the germline V gene. CDR3 DNA: TGTGCCAGCAGCGCACAGGGGGCAACTAATGAAAAACTGTTTTTT. Encoded protein: CASSAQGATNEKLFF.

The chain joins TRBV23-1 to TRBJ2-7; 8 bases match TRBD1. TRBV23-1 is given ORF status, its function remaining uncertain. The V segment lost 0 bases and the J segment 3 bases; nucleotides outside the gene matches: 7. The CDR3 spans 16 residues. Written as DNA, the CDR3 is TGCGCCAGCAGTCAATCCAGGACAGGGCAGGGCTACGAGCAGTACTTC. Translating gives CASSQSRTGQGYEQYF.

CDR3 DNA sequence: TGTGCCAGCAGCAAAGGGGGCCTAAAGAACACTGAAGCTTTCTTT. Protein: CASSKGGLKNTEAFF. The gene calls are TRBV21-1 and TRBJ1-1; TRBD1 is the table's D call, not checked against the DNA. TRBV21-1 is reported as a pseudogene. The CDR3 is 15 residues long.

V gene TRBV7-2 combines with J gene TRBJ2-2, with 7 positions matching TRBD2. Germline CDR1 SGHTA, CDR2 FQGNSA. The CDR3 consists of 15 residues. V gave up 5 bases and J gave up 4 bases; unmatched junction bases: 7. CDR3 residues: CASSQGGAGTGELFF. DNA of the CDR3: TGTGCCAGCAGCCAGGGAGGGGCTGGCACCGGGGAGCTGTTTTTT.